The next 14 T cell receptor beta chains were all read from a single sample in a study of blood T cell repertoires in COVID-19. The method was immunoSEQ multiplex PCR; TCRdb's version includes in-frame clones alone and lacks a portion of them. The data contain 85,000 to 130,000 clones, 71% of them seen just once; the ten biggest clones take up approximately 0.87%. The sequenced material came from peripheral blood. The receptors were gathered from a human donor with acute or convalescent COVID-19. The donor label of this sample is uncertain.

The CDR3 region is CASSLGGQALVRQYF. In nucleotides, the CDR3 is TGTGCCAGCAGCTTAGGGGGCCAGGCTTTGGTGAGGCAGTATTTT. V and J are TRBV7-6 and TRBJ2-3; D may be TRBD1 (5 bases). In germline, CDR1 is SGHVS, CDR2 FNYEAQ. Trimming removed 1 base from V and 11 bases from J, with 19 bases in between. The CDR3 totals 15 residues.

This clone was seen only a few times. The rearrangement joins TRBV7-2 to TRBJ2-5; perhaps TRBD1 as D (7 bases). With 4 bases removed from V and 2 bases from J, the gap between germline ends came to 11 bases. CDR1 and CDR2 from the germline V gene are SGHTA and FQGNSA. This CDR3 has 14 amino acids. DNA of the CDR3: TGTGCCAGCAGCTCGACAGGGACTCAAGAGACCCAGTACTTC. Translation gives CASSSTGTQETQYF.

The V and J genes are TRBV12-3 or TRBV12-4 and TRBJ2-5; 7 positions agree with TRBD2. The V and J ends lost 3 bases and 5 bases, in that order; junction bases with no gene match: 3. The CDR3 runs 13 residues. CDR3 residues: CASSFWEGETQYF. The CDR3 nucleotides are TGTGCCAGCAGTTTTTGGGAGGGGGAGACCCAGTACTTC.

The J gene is TRBJ2-7, the V gene TRBV3-1 (or the pseudogene TRBV3-2), with a possible D match to TRBD1 (5 bases). CDR3 length: 15 residues. Germline CDR1 LGHDT, CDR2 YNNKEL (reference sequence). The V and J ends lost 0 bases and 2 bases respectively, with 11 bases between them. CDR3 in DNA: TGTGCCAGCAGCCAAGATCCGGCCAGGGCCTACGAGCAGTACTTC. Amino acid sequence: CASSQDPARAYEQYF.

J is TRBJ1-1 and V is TRBV12-3 or TRBV12-4; 7 bases are a match to TRBD1. V shed 6 bases, J shed 5 bases, and the junction held 6 bases outside the gene matches. This CDR3 spans 13 amino acids. The CDR3 loop is CASRPGQVTEAFF. The CDR3 coding sequence is TGTGCCAGCAGGCCAGGACAGGTGACTGAAGCTTTCTTT.

The J gene is TRBJ1-1, the V gene TRBV18, with TRBD1 identical over 11 bases. CDR1 is KGHSH, CDR2 LQKENI, per germline. Trimming at V came to 5 bases and at J to 11 bases, leaving 7 bases not matched to a gene. The CDR3 loop spans 13 amino acids. CDR3 nucleotides: TGTGCCAGCTCAAGCGGGACAGGGGGAATCGCTTTCTTT. Translation gives CASSSGTGGIAFF.

This clone was counted a few times. The chain links TRBV28 to TRBJ1-4, with 7 bases matching TRBD1. Trimming removed 2 bases from V and 8 bases from J; junction bases left unmatched: 11. Germline CDR1 reads MDHEN; CDR2 reads SYDVKM. This CDR3 is 16 amino acids long. CDR3 protein: CASSLAQTGRREKLFF. In DNA, the CDR3 is TGTGCCAGCAGTTTAGCCCAGACAGGGAGAAGGGAAAAACTGTTTTTT.

The chain links TRBV30 to TRBJ1-6, with D unclear. This CDR3 region has 13 residues. The germline V gene encodes CDR1 GTSNPN and CDR2 SVGIG (reference sequence). Trimming stripped 7 bases from V and 5 bases from J, with 12 bases between. CDR3 sequence: CAFAGGDNSPLHF. CDR3 nucleotides: TGTGCCTTCGCGGGCGGTGATAATTCACCCCTCCACTTT.

This chain links TRBV15 with TRBJ2-3; perhaps TRBD2 as D (6 bases). Germline-derived CDR1 and CDR2 are LNHNV and YYDKDF (reference sequence). There are 16 residues in the CDR3. Trimming took 3 bases from V and 3 from J, leaving 16 bases between them. The CDR3 nucleotides read TGTGCCACCAGCAGCAGTCTCGGGGGTCGGACAGATACGCAGTATTTT. Translating it yields CATSSSLGGRTDTQYF.

This clone was observed a single time. The gene calls are TRBV6-5 and TRBJ1-1; maybe TRBD1 (5 bases). Germline loops: CDR1 MNHEY, CDR2 SVGAGI. The CDR3 has 13 residues. V lost 6 bases to trimming and J lost 0 bases, with 8 bases between them. The CDR3 DNA reads as TGTGCCAGCAGGGACAATATGAACACTGAAGCTTTCTTT. Protein sequence: CASRDNMNTEAFF.

This clone was counted many times. This sequence joins TRBV30 and TRBJ1-6, with 7 bases that match TRBD1. The junction had 2 bases not matched to a gene; V was cut back by 3 bases and J by 6 bases. Germline assignment: CDR1 GTSNPN and CDR2 SVGIG (reference sequence). The CDR3 has 13 residues. CDR3 DNA sequence: TGTGCCTGGAGGCGGGACAGTAATTCACCCCTCCACTTT. Protein product: CAWRRDSNSPLHF.

The V and J genes are TRBV2 and TRBJ1-1; TRBD1 is a possible D gene (6 bases). V gave up 3 bases and J gave up 5 bases, with 28 bases separating them. The CDR3 sequence is 19 residues long. CDR1 SNHLY and CDR2 FYNNEI come from the germline V gene. CDR3 coding DNA: TGTGCCAGCAGTGACAAATACCCCTGGGCAGGGGAGAGGAGGACTGAAGCTTTCTTT. This translates into CASSDKYPWAGERRTEAFF.

The table lists this clone with a few counts. One junction end disagrees with the germline gene, perhaps due to a read error. The CDR3 region is CASSRKGGGSHNEQFF. For the CDR3, the DNA is TGTGCCAGCAGCCGCAAAGGGGGGGGCTCCCACAATGAGCAGTTCTTC. The rearrangement uses TRBV3-1 (or the pseudogene TRBV3-2) and TRBJ2-1; tentative D call: TRBD2 (7 bases). The CDR3 is 16 amino acids. Germline CDR1 is LGHDT and CDR2 is YNNKEL (reference sequence).

In its sample, this clone was seen a few times. V is TRBV3-1 (or the pseudogene TRBV3-2) and J is TRBJ1-6; TRBD1 might be the D (6 bases). The germline CDR1 and CDR2 sequences are LGHDT and YNNKEL (reference sequence). V was shortened by 3 bases and J by 10 bases, with 7 bases between the two germline ends. The CDR3 consists of 12 residues. CDR3 protein: CASSHRGSPLHF. DNA of the CDR3: TGTGCCAGCAGCCACAGGGGATCACCCCTCCACTTT.